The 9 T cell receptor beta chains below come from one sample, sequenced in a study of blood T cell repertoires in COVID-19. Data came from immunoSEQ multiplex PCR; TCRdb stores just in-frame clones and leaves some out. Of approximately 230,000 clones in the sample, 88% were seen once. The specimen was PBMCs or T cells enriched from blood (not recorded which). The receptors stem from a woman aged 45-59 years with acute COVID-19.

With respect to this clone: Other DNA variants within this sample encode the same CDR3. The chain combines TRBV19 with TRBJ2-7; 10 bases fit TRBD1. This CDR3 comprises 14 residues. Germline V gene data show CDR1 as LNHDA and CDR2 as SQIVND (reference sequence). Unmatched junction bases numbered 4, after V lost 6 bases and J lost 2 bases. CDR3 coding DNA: TGTGCCAGTAGCCCCGGGACAGGGGCCTACGAGCAGTACTTC. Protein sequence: CASSPGTGAYEQYF.

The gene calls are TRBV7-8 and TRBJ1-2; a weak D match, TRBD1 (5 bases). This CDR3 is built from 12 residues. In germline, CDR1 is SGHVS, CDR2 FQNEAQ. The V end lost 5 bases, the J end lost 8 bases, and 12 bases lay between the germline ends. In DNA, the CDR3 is TGTGCCAGCAGCCCCAGGGTGGACGGCTACACCTTC. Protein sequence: CASSPRVDGYTF.

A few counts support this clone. The DNA for the CDR3 is TGTGCCAGTTGCGTGGACACTGTCACAGATACGCAGTATTTT. Its protein product is CASCVDTVTDTQYF. J is TRBJ2-3 and V is TRBV6-5; D perhaps matches TRBD1 (5 bases). The CDR3 contains 14 residues. With 9 bases removed from V and 2 bases from J, the gap between germline ends came to 15 bases. The V gene's germline CDR1 is MNHEY and CDR2 SVGAGI.

The CDR3 sequence: CATMGTTPNYGYTF. CDR3 DNA sequence: TGTGCCACGATGGGGACAACTCCTAACTATGGCTACACCTTC. V and J are TRBV24-1 and TRBJ1-2; D may be TRBD1 (6 bases). Germline-derived CDR1 and CDR2 are KGHDR and SFDVKD. The CDR3 is 14 residues long. Trimming took off 10 bases at V and 0 bases at J, with 14 bases between the two ends.

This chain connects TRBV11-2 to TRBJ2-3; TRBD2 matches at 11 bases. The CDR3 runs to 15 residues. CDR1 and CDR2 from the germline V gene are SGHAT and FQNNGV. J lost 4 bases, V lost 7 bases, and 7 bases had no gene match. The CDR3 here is CASTRLAGSSDTQYF. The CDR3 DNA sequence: TGTGCCAGCACAAGACTAGCGGGAAGTTCAGATACGCAGTATTTT.

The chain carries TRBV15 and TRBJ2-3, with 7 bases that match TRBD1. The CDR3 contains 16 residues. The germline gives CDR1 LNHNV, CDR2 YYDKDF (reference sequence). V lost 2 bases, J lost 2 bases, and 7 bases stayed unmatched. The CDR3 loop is CATSRITGAPTDTQYF. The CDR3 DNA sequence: TGTGCCACCAGCAGAATCACAGGGGCACCCACAGATACGCAGTATTTT.

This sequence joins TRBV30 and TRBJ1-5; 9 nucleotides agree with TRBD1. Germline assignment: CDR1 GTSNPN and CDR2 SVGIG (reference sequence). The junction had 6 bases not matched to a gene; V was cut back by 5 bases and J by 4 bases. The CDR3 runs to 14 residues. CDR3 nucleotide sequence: TGTGCCTGGGGGTCGACAGGGGGTAATCAGCCCCAGCATTTT. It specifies CAWGSTGGNQPQHF.

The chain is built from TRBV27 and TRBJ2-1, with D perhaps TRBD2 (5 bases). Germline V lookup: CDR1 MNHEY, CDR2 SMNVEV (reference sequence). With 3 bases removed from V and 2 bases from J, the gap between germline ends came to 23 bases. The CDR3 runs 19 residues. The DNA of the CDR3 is TGTGCCAGCAGTTTCCGCCGGACCCCATGGGGAGTAACCTACAATGAGCAGTTCTTC. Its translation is CASSFRRTPWGVTYNEQFF.

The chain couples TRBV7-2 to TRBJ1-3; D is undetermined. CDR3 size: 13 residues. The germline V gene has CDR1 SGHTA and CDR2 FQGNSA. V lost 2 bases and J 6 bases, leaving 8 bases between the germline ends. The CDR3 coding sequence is TGTGCCAGCAGCTTACAGTGGCCAAACACCATATATTTT. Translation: CASSLQWPNTIYF.